The present entry profiles one T cell receptor (beta chain) with its context. The target of this receptor is not known. No qualities accompany the bases; no much larger clone lies one base away. The 39 donors, aged about 6 to 95 years, were systemically healthy Caucasian individuals from Russia. Ten milliliters of peripheral blood were drawn from each donor into EDTA-treated Vacutainer tubes. PBMCs were isolated by Ficoll-Paque density-gradient centrifugation, with at least 7 million obtained per sample. Total RNA was extracted from PBMCs with Trizol reagent, with at least 6 micrograms obtained per sample. Naive CD45RAhigh/CD27high T cell percentages were measured by flow cytometry on a PBMC aliquot from every donor. This sample was taken from a study of blood T cells in healthy people across ages (dated by TCRdb to about 2015). In the study overall: In model experiments, template switching captured about one uniquely barcoded TCR beta cDNA molecule for every two T cells. For two donors (one aged 18 to 30 and one aged 80 or older), the study analyzed two additional independent replicas of 1 million unique cDNA reads from the same blood draw. The donors were split into four age groups: young (average 16 years), middle-aged (around 37), aged (approximately 60) and long-lived (roughly 88). Age-related changes in TCR beta repertoire diversity were measured in the study by deep sequencing normalized with unique cDNA molecular identifiers. Donors of different ages were randomly distributed across sequencing lanes to avoid experimental bias.

Libraries were prepared through 5' RACE. The sequencing machine was an Illumina HiSeq 2500. A second roughly 6 to 11 cycle PCR used a sample-barcoded 5' primer and a J-beta primer mix. A template-switch 5' adaptor carrying 12 random nucleotides introduced a unique molecular identifier onto each TCR beta cDNA molecule. Each sample yielded at least 2.5 million CDR3-containing paired-end reads. All of the RNA was converted into first-strand cDNA using the Mint cDNA synthesis kit, with a TRBC-specific oligonucleotide serving as the primer. Following uracil-DNA glycosylase treatment, all cDNA underwent a first 18-cycle PCR with the universal primers M1SS and BC2_uni_R. Processing in the source paper ran as follows. For normalization, 1 million high-quality reads, each with a distinct molecular identifier, were randomly selected from each sample. Reads sharing molecular identifiers were discarded rather than binned into consensus sequences. MiTCR, set to a Q25 quality threshold and the strictest error-elimination algorithm, was used for CDR3 identification, clonotype clustering and error correction. A nonparametric unseen species model with Euler transformation was used to estimate a lower bound on total TCR beta diversity. TCRdb reprocessing: public reads trimmed at Q25 with fastp, clones called with MiXCR, in-frame beta chains kept. Each entry is one CDR3 protein sequence, shown with its most common DNA and genes. These V and J calls are TCRdb output, not the study's own analysis. For this sample the table gives fewer than 950,000 distinct CDR3 sequences, of which about 36% were detected only once. The ten largest account for under 15% of the sample.

Summary of the overall study and its limitations: There was a strong correlation between observed TCR beta diversity and the percentage of naive T cells measured by flow cytometry. Compared with the aged group, more naive CD4+ T cells, fewer expanded clones and increased TCR diversity were shown by the long-lived group, suggesting age selection. As age increased, observed TCR beta diversity per million T cells dropped in a roughly linear way, and a significant reduction was already evident by age 40. Donor CMV infection status was unknown, potentially confounding age-related changes in expanded clonotypes. Estimates of total diversity based on one million sequenced T cells were considered lower bounds and underestimates. Bulk unsorted PBMC profiling prevented conclusive comparison of naive and antigen-experienced compartments.

The CDR3 has 13 amino acids, counting the end cysteine and phenylalanine. The sequence is cut down to CDR3 DNA, 39 bases in frame from base 1. CDR1 and CDR2 were assigned from the germline V gene (reference sequence) as DFQATT and SNEGSKA. Trimming costs V 1 base and J 0 bases, and their ends lie 7 bases apart. This sequence uses TRBV20-1 and TRBJ2-7, with the identity of the D gene unclear. Sequenced material: blood. The receptor's source is a man aged 18 to 35 in good health. CDR3 region: CSARAEDSYEQYF. DNA sequence: TGCAGTGCTAGAGCGGAAGACTCCTACGAGCAGTACTTC.